In its sample, the clone carrying this T cell receptor beta chain was seen once. Original handling: Cell counts per sample came from amplifying reference gene primers. The repertoire was sequenced with immunoSEQ multiplex PCR; TCRdb's copy has only in-frame clones and lacks some. The V and J calls and clone size are taken from that table; D and trimming were inferred from the DNA. Of more than 150,000 clones in the sample, more than 90% were seen once. CDR1 and CDR2 from the germline V gene are MNHEY and SVGAGI. The CDR3 spans 14 residues. V was clipped by 8 bases and J by 2 bases, with 15 bases between them. The data stem from a study of blood T cell repertoires in COVID-19. Study details: Nucleic acid was either cDNA or gDNA, and it came from T cells, B-cell-depleted T cells, or PBMCs.

This clonotype was sampled from a man aged 45-65 years with acute or convalescent COVID-19. The V and J genes are TRBV6-5 and TRBJ1-2; unclear D gene. Sequences were obtained from peripheral blood. The CDR3 DNA sequence: TGTGCCAGCTCAAGGTCAGGAGGGAACTATGGCTACACCTTC. Residues: CASSRSGGNYGYTF.